The next 10 T cell receptor beta chains were all read from a single sample in a study of response to subunit inactivated influenza vaccine. One entry per CDR3 protein results from TCRdb running MiXCR on the RT-PCR reads. The sample includes under 800,000 distinct CDR3 sequences, approximately 14% of them seen just once. The material sequenced was PBMCs from blood, taken roughly 15 days before vaccination. Receptor source: a man between 50 and 59 years old who received an inactivated influenza vaccine.

The chain links TRBV6-5 to TRBJ1-1; D unclear. V lost 0 bases, J lost 1 base, and 6 bases lay in between. This CDR3 contains 14 residues. Germline CDR1 and CDR2: MNHEY and SVGAGI. CDR3 DNA: TGTGCCAGCAGTTACTCCCTGCAGAACACTGAAGCTTTCTTT. Amino acid sequence: CASSYSLQNTEAFF.

This clonotype was seen more than once but under ten times. This rearrangement joins TRBV20-1 to TRBJ2-2; D is ambiguous. Trimming took off 3 bases at V and 0 bases at J, with 8 bases between the two ends. The CDR3 sequence is 14 residues long. Germline V gene data show CDR1 as DFQATT and CDR2 as SNEGSKA (reference sequence). The CDR3: CSARSGANTGELFF. The CDR3 DNA is TGCAGTGCTAGGTCAGGAGCGAACACCGGGGAGCTGTTTTTT.

This clonotype appeared a few times. The gene calls are TRBV4-3 and TRBJ1-2; 9 bases agree with TRBD1. The J segment lost 8 bases and the V segment lost 3 bases, leaving 7 bases of the junction unmatched. Germline assignment: CDR1 LGHNA and CDR2 YSLEER. The CDR3 totals 14 residues. CDR3 amino acids: CASSHPGQGAGYTF. Here the CDR3 DNA reads TGCGCCAGCAGCCACCCGGGACAGGGAGCCGGCTACACCTTC.

This clonotype was counted only a few times. V is TRBV19 and J is TRBJ1-1; 7 bases are shared with TRBD1. After removal of 3 bases from V and 3 bases from J, the junction contained 1 base not matched to a gene. The germline V gene has CDR1 LNHDA and CDR2 SQIVND (reference sequence). The length of the CDR3 is 13 residues. In nucleotides, the CDR3 is TGTGCCAGTAGTATTGACAGGGACACTGAAGCTTTCTTT. Its protein product is CASSIDRDTEAFF.

This clonotype was counted between two and nine times. CDR3 nucleotides: TGTGCCACCAGCAGAGTGGTAGGACTACCGAACACCGGGGAGCTGTTTTTT. Its protein product is CATSRVVGLPNTGELFF. The chain employs TRBV15 and TRBJ2-2; maybe TRBD2 (6 bases). V shed 1 base and J shed 0 bases, with 12 bases lying between them. Germline loops: CDR1 LNHNV, CDR2 YYDKDF (reference sequence). The CDR3 sequence is 17 residues long.

This clonotype has just a few counts. This chain joins TRBV20-1 and TRBJ2-5; D remains unclear. In germline, CDR1 is DFQATT, CDR2 SNEGSKA (reference sequence). The germline V and J ends were trimmed by 3 bases and 6 bases, with 8 bases remaining between them. This CDR3 contains 11 residues. DNA of the CDR3: TGCAGTGCTAGTAAAGATCAGACCCAGTACTTC. Its translation: CSASKDQTQYF.

This clonotype has more than one count but fewer than ten. V usage is TRBV6-2 or TRBV6-3 and J usage is TRBJ1-5; 8 nucleotides line up with TRBD1. The CDR3 covers 16 residues. The germline CDR1 and CDR2 sequences are MNHEY and SVGEGT. With 2 bases clipped from V and 0 bases from J, the junction kept 3 bases outside the gene matches. CDR3 bases: TGTGCCAGCAGTTACCTTGGACAGGGTAGCAATCAGCCCCAGCATTTT. Protein: CASSYLGQGSNQPQHF.

The chain uses TRBV5-1 and TRBJ2-1; TRBD2 matches 9 bases. Germline V lookup: CDR1 SGHRS, CDR2 YFSETQ. The CDR3 length is 16 residues. V gave up 3 bases and J gave up 0 bases; unmatched junction bases: 4. CDR3 sequence reads: CASSSRLAVSYNEQFF. The CDR3 nucleotides are TGCGCCAGCAGCTCCAGACTAGCGGTCTCCTACAATGAGCAGTTCTTC. Full variable domain (outside the CDR3, taken from reference TRBV5-1 and TRBJ2-1): KAGVTQTPRYLIKTRGQQVTLSCSPISGHRSVSWYQQTPGQGLQFLFEYFSETQRNKGNFPGRFSGRQFSNSRSEMNVSTLELGDSALYLCASSSRLAVSYNEQFFGPGTRLTVL.

The chain is built from TRBV20-1 and TRBJ2-1; D possibly corresponds to TRBD2 (6 bases). Germline V lookup: CDR1 DFQATT, CDR2 SNEGSKA (reference sequence). This CDR3 is built from 14 residues. Deletions cut 5 bases from V and 3 bases from J, with 14 bases between. The CDR3 coding sequence is TGCAGTGCTTATAGCGGACTCGGCTACAATGAGCAGTTCTTC. This sequence encodes CSAYSGLGYNEQFF.

This clonotype was detected many times. This chain connects TRBV28 to TRBJ2-3; TRBD2 might be the D (5 bases). Trimming stripped 3 bases from V and 5 bases from J, with 9 bases between. This CDR3 has 13 residues. Germline CDR1 is MDHEN and CDR2 is SYDVKM. The CDR3 DNA reads TGTGCCAGCAGTTTCGGCCGGGAAGATACGCAGTATTTT. Its protein product is CASSFGREDTQYF. The full variable domain, rest sourced from reference TRBV28 and TRBJ2-3, is DVKVTQSSRYLVKRTGEKVFLECVQDMDHENMFWYRQDPGLGLRLIYFSYDVKMKEKGDIPEGYSVSREKKERFSLILESASTNQTSMYLCASSFGREDTQYFGPGTRLTVL.